The rows below give T cell receptor beta chains drawn from one sample of a study of Tregs in tolerant kidney transplant recipients. Using immunoSEQ multiplex PCR, the repertoire was profiled, and TCRdb retains in-frame clones only, with some absent. This sample has 50,000 to 65,000 clones; around 87% occur once, and the top ten carry 3.8%. Material: CD4+ T cells from blood (PBMCs), obtained 6 months after the transplant. All receptors derive from a human patient who received a combined kidney and bone marrow transplant. Certain T cells may be donor cells from the graft. The CDR3 runs from the conserved cysteine through the conserved F or W. The D gene is left open where the match is weak. Only some rows state a clone size, as once, few, many or a class for expanded clones.

J gene: TRBJ2-3; V gene: TRBV7-6; clone size: NA; D gene: TRBD2; CDR3 protein: CASSLEVGLAGVTDTQYF; CDR3 DNA: TGTGCCAGCAGCTTAGAAGTGGGACTAGCGGGAGTCACAGATACGCAGTATTTT
J gene: TRBJ1-4; V gene: TRBV5-1; clone size: few; D gene: NA; CDR3 protein: CASSYYTGKGEKLFF; CDR3 DNA: TGCGCCAGCAGCTACTATACAGGGAAGGGTGAAAAACTGTTTTTT
J gene: TRBJ2-7; V gene: TRBV10-3; clone size: NA; D gene: TRBD1; CDR3 protein: CAIGWTGGDYEQYF; CDR3 DNA: TGTGCCATCGGCTGGACAGGGGGCGATTACGAGCAGTACTTC
J gene: TRBJ1-2; V gene: TRBV5-1; clone size: NA; D gene: TRBD1; CDR3 protein: CASSLDRGERSLDGYTF; CDR3 DNA: TGCGCCAGCAGCTTGGACAGGGGCGAGCGGAGTTTAGATGGCTACACCTTC
J gene: TRBJ2-6; V gene: TRBV5-1; clone size: NA; D gene: NA; CDR3 protein: CASSLPGSRALPSGANVLTF; CDR3 DNA: TGCGCCAGCAGCTTGCCCGGTTCCAGGGCCCTACCCTCTGGGGCCAACGTCCTGACTTTC
J gene: TRBJ2-7; V gene: TRBV30; clone size: NA; D gene: NA; CDR3 protein: CACSVSEGREQYF; CDR3 DNA: TGTGCCTGCTCAGTGTCCGAGGGTAGGGAGCAGTACTTC
J gene: TRBJ2-1; V gene: TRBV9; clone size: NA; D gene: NA; CDR3 protein: CASSRSGYNEQFF; CDR3 DNA: TGTGCCAGCAGCAGGTCGGGTTACAATGAGCAGTTCTTC
J gene: TRBJ2-3; V gene: TRBV10-3; clone size: NA; D gene: NA; CDR3 protein: CAITSTDTQYF; CDR3 DNA: TGTGCCATCACATCCACAGATACGCAGTATTTT
J gene: TRBJ2-1; V gene: TRBV7-3; clone size: NA; D gene: TRBD1; CDR3 protein: CASSPDRGGWNEQFF; CDR3 DNA: TGTGCCAGCAGCCCAGACAGGGGAGGATGGAATGAGCAGTTCTTC
J gene: TRBJ2-4; V gene: TRBV12-5; clone size: NA; D gene: NA; CDR3 protein: CASGPLANIQYF; CDR3 DNA: TGTGCTAGTGGTCCCTTAGCAAACATTCAGTACTTC
J gene: TRBJ1-4; V gene: TRBV18; clone size: NA; D gene: NA; CDR3 protein: CASSLGENNEKLFF; CDR3 DNA: TGTGCCAGCTCACTGGGCGAGAATAATGAAAAACTGTTTTTT
J gene: TRBJ2-7; V gene: TRBV6-5; clone size: NA; D gene: TRBD1; CDR3 protein: CASSYSRGQGYEQYF; CDR3 DNA: TGTGCCAGCAGTTATTCTAGGGGACAGGGCTACGAGCAGTACTTC
J gene: TRBJ1-4; V gene: TRBV11-3; clone size: NA; D gene: TRBD1; CDR3 protein: CASSFRQGANEKLFF; CDR3 DNA: TGTGCCAGCAGCTTCCGACAGGGGGCTAACGAAAAACTGTTTTTT
J gene: TRBJ2-1; V gene: TRBV6-1; clone size: once; D gene: TRBD2; CDR3 protein: CASSEASGGLSEQFF; CDR3 DNA: TGTGCCAGCAGTGAAGCTTCGGGGGGGCTTAGCGAGCAGTTCTTC
J gene: TRBJ1-4; V gene: TRBV28; clone size: NA; D gene: TRBD1; CDR3 protein: CASSLLTGGRANEKLFF; CDR3 DNA: TGTGCCAGCAGTTTATTGACAGGGGGGAGGGCTAATGAAAAACTGTTTTTT
J gene: TRBJ1-1; V gene: TRBV12-5; clone size: NA; D gene: NA; CDR3 protein: CASGFQGIDTEAFF; CDR3 DNA: TGTGCTAGTGGTTTTCAGGGGATAGACACTGAAGCTTTCTTT
J gene: TRBJ1-2; V gene: TRBV2; clone size: NA; D gene: NA; CDR3 protein: CASRRPTRGFGYTF; CDR3 DNA: TGTGCCAGCAGACGACCCACCCGGGGATTTGGCTACACCTTC
J gene: TRBJ1-3; V gene: TRBV10-3; clone size: NA; D gene: NA; CDR3 protein: CAIAQRLSDTIYF; CDR3 DNA: TGTGCCATCGCACAGCGACTATCAGACACCATATATTTT
J gene: TRBJ2-5; V gene: TRBV20-1; clone size: NA; D gene: TRBD1; CDR3 protein: CSLPGGETQYF; CDR3 DNA: TGCAGCCTCCCAGGGGGAGAGACCCAGTACTTC
J gene: TRBJ2-5; V gene: TRBV5-1; clone size: NA; D gene: TRBD2; CDR3 protein: CASCSGTSGIQTQYF; CDR3 DNA: TGCGCCAGCTGCTCCGGGACTAGCGGGATACAGACCCAGTACTTC
J gene: TRBJ1-6; V gene: TRBV27; clone size: NA; D gene: TRBD1; CDR3 protein: CASSFTGVSPLHF; CDR3 DNA: TGTGCCAGCAGTTTTACAGGGGTGTCACCCCTCCACTTT
J gene: TRBJ1-2; V gene: TRBV6-5; clone size: NA; D gene: NA; CDR3 protein: CASSFRTGNYGYTF; CDR3 DNA: TGTGCCAGCAGTTTTCGGACGGGGAACTATGGCTACACCTTC
J gene: TRBJ2-7; V gene: TRBV27; clone size: few; D gene: TRBD1; CDR3 protein: CASIPMGDRGSSFSYEQYF; CDR3 DNA: TGTGCCAGCATCCCGATGGGGGACAGGGGGTCGTCGTTCTCCTACGAGCAGTACTTC